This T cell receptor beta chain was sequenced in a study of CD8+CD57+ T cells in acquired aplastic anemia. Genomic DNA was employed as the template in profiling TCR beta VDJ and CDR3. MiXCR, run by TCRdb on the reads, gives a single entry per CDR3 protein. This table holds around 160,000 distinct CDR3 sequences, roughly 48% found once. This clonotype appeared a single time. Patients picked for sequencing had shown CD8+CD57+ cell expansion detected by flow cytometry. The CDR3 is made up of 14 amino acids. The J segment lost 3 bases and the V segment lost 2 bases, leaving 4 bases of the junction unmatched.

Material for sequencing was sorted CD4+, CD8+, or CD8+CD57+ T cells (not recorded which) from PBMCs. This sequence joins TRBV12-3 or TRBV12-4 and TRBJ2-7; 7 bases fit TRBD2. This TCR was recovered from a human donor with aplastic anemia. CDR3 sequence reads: CASSLSAGCYEQYF. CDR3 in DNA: TGTGCCAGCAGTTTATCAGCGGGGTGCTACGAGCAGTACTTC.